The 16 T cell receptor beta chains in this list originate from one sample, sequenced in a study of shared clonotypes between healthy human individuals (dated by TCRdb to 2019 to 2021). CD8 naive samples were CD45RO-negative cells positively selected for CCR7, giving a CD45RA+CCR7+ population that excluded TemRA cells. The library was prepared using the immunoSEQ multiplex PCR assay. Entries here come from immuneACCESS through TCRdb and include only in-frame sequences with V and J called. Some clones fail to appear in such tables; in the studies checked, an unresolved V gene covers under half of the shortfall, and the cause of the remainder is unknown. This sample comprises about 2 million clones, about 95% of them detected only once. The ten largest clones represent about 1.1% of the sample. Input material: naive CD8+ T cells sorted from blood. Sample cell subset or site, as interpreted from the label and publication: CD45RA+CCR7+. The origin of the receptors is a man aged 18 to 30 in good health.

About this clone: Additional DNA sequences in this sample encode the identical CDR3. V is TRBV28 and J is TRBJ2-7; possible D gene TRBD1, 6 bases. This CDR3 has 14 amino acids. The V and J ends lost 6 bases and 0 bases respectively, with 12 bases between them. Germline V gene sequence: CDR1 MDHEN, CDR2 SYDVKM. The CDR3, as DNA: TGTGCCAGCAGCCTGGGACAAATCTCCTACGAGCAGTACTTC. As protein: CASSLGQISYEQYF.

This clone was found once. The chain uses TRBV27 and TRBJ1-3; tentatively, D is TRBD1 (5 bases). The CDR3 is made up of 14 amino acids. V was clipped by 5 bases and J by 1 base, with 9 bases between them. From germline, CDR1 is MNHEY and CDR2 SMNVEV (reference sequence). The CDR3 protein is CASSPQVSGNTIYF. DNA for the CDR3: TGTGCCAGCAGTCCACAGGTTTCTGGAAACACCATATATTTT.

This clone was recorded a few times. The same CDR3 also results from other DNA sequences found in this sample. The J gene is TRBJ2-7, the V gene TRBV6-6, with a weak D call TRBD2 (6 bases). Germline loops: CDR1 MNHNY, CDR2 SVGAGI (reference sequence). V was pared by 0 bases and J by 6 bases, with 6 bases between. The CDR3 extends over 12 amino acids. The CDR3 is CASSYSGGEQYF. Here the CDR3 DNA reads TGTGCCAGCAGTTACTCGGGGGGCGAGCAGTACTTC.

This chain joins TRBV11-2 and TRBJ2-5, with D unclear. Between the trimmed V and J ends, which lost 0 bases and 2 bases, there was a span of 10 bases. Germline-derived CDR1 and CDR2 are SGHAT and FQNNGV. The CDR3 contains 15 residues. The CDR3 coding sequence is TGTGCCAGCAGCTTAGATTGGTCAGCACAAGAGACCCAGTACTTC. This sequence encodes CASSLDWSAQETQYF.

The chain has TRBV30 and TRBJ2-1; D possibly corresponds to TRBD2 (5 bases). The germline gives CDR1 GTSNPN, CDR2 SVGIG (reference sequence). Trimming stripped 1 base from V and 5 bases from J, with 6 bases between. The CDR3 runs 12 residues. CDR3 in amino acids: CAWSAGNNEQFF. CDR3 nucleotide sequence: TGTGCCTGGAGTGCGGGGAACAATGAGCAGTTCTTC.

J is TRBJ2-7 and V is TRBV6-1; 8 bases are a match to TRBD1. The ends lost 3 bases at V and 3 bases at J; junction bases unmatched: 7. The length of the CDR3 is 15 residues. Germline lookup yields CDR1 MNHNS and CDR2 SASEGT. The CDR3 loop is CASSDSGTGNYEQYF. For the CDR3, the DNA is TGTGCCAGCAGTGACTCCGGGACAGGTAACTACGAGCAGTACTTC.

This rearrangement joins TRBV30 to TRBJ1-4; D not resolved. CDR1 and CDR2 (germline): GTSNPN, SVGIG (reference sequence). Between the trimmed V and J ends, which lost 0 bases and 4 bases, there was a span of 12 bases. This CDR3 is 15 amino acids long. The CDR3 region has the DNA TGTGCCTGGAGTGTAGGGCAGGAGTTTAATGAAAAACTGTTTTTT. Its protein is CAWSVGQEFNEKLFF.

The rearrangement joins TRBV7-8 to TRBJ1-1; D not certain. With 2 bases removed from V and 1 base from J, the gap between germline ends came to 8 bases. CDR1 is SGHVS and CDR2 is FQNEAQ in the germline V gene. This CDR3 is 14 amino acids long. CDR3 sequence (DNA): TGTGCCAGCAGCTTACTACCAGGGAACACTGAAGCTTTCTTT. Translation: CASSLLPGNTEAFF.

The gene calls are TRBV2 and TRBJ2-5; 10 bases map to TRBD1. J gave up 5 bases and V 1 base, and 4 bases lay outside the gene matches. From germline, CDR1 is SNHLY and CDR2 FYNNEI. The CDR3 runs to 15 residues. CDR3 sequence reads: CASSEGQGARETQYF. CDR3 DNA: TGTGCCAGCAGTGAAGGACAGGGGGCACGGGAGACCCAGTACTTC.

The V and J genes are TRBV30 and TRBJ2-3, with D perhaps assigned TRBD1 or TRBD2 (6 bases each). CDR3 length: 17 residues. Germline CDR1 is GTSNPN and CDR2 is SVGIG (reference sequence). The germline V and J ends were trimmed by 2 bases and 4 bases, with 22 bases remaining between them. CDR3 DNA sequence: TGTGCCTGGAGTACACAGACGGGGGCGAAGGGGGCAGATACGCAGTATTTT. It encodes CAWSTQTGAKGADTQYF.

The chain has TRBV19 and TRBJ1-5; a possible D gene is TRBD1 (5 bases). Germline assignment: CDR1 LNHDA and CDR2 SQIVND (reference sequence). V dropped 3 bases and J dropped 7 bases, with 28 bases sitting between them. The CDR3 sequence is 19 residues long. CDR3 sequence: CASSIGTGLGQVGDQPQHF. The CDR3 nucleotides are TGTGCCAGTAGTATTGGGACGGGACTTGGGCAGGTTGGGGACCAGCCCCAGCATTTT.

This clone was seen just once. This chain joins TRBV6-1 and TRBJ1-6; no firm D call. Germline CDR1 MNHNS, CDR2 SASEGT. With 3 bases removed from V and 9 bases from J, the gap between germline ends came to 12 bases. This CDR3 spans 14 amino acids. The CDR3 here is CASSDTGNGSPLHF. CDR3 bases: TGTGCCAGCAGTGACACGGGAAACGGTTCACCCCTCCACTTT.

The rearrangement uses TRBV9 and TRBJ2-7; no clear D gene. This CDR3 is 11 amino acids long. Germline CDR1 reads SGDLS; CDR2 reads YYNGEE. V lost 4 bases, J lost 5 bases, and 7 bases lay in between. CDR3: CASSSHDEQYF. The CDR3 DNA reads as TGTGCCAGCAGCTCCCACGACGAGCAGTACTTC.

The chain uses TRBV5-4 and TRBJ2-1; TRBD2 agrees at 8 bases. V dropped 4 bases and J dropped 6; count of bases not matched to a gene: 9. The germline gives CDR1 SGHNT, CDR2 YYREEE (reference sequence). The CDR3 extends over 15 amino acids. The CDR3 here is CASSPAGGRSNEQFF. The CDR3 nucleotides are TGTGCCAGCAGCCCCGCGGGGGGACGGAGCAATGAGCAGTTCTTC.

This sequence joins TRBV19 and TRBJ2-7, with 10 bases lining up with TRBD1. J gave up 2 bases and V 3 bases, and 1 base lay outside the gene matches. This CDR3 has 14 amino acids. Germline lookup yields CDR1 LNHDA and CDR2 SQIVND (reference sequence). This chain's CDR3 is CASSMTGGPYEQYF. In nucleotides, the CDR3 is TGTGCCAGTAGTATGACAGGGGGCCCCTACGAGCAGTACTTC.

This rearrangement joins TRBV30 to TRBJ2-1; no firm D call. CDR1 is GTSNPN, CDR2 SVGIG, per germline (reference sequence). The length of the CDR3 is 15 residues. V was clipped by 1 base and J by 4 bases, with 14 bases between them. CDR3 coding DNA: TGTGCCTGGAGTGAAGGCGGTGGTTTTTACAATGAGCAGTTCTTC. This translates into CAWSEGGGFYNEQFF.